One and the same sample provided the 25 T cell receptor beta chains below, sequenced in a study of cytomegalovirus exposure and HLA in healthy donors. The PCR contained 60 Vbeta and 13 Jbeta primers. Sequenced by immunoSEQ multiplex PCR; TCRdb stores in-frame clones only, minus some. Its table lists 100,000 to 150,000 clones. The sequencing input was PBMCs. All receptors derive from a man aged 18 to 29 in good health and CMV-seronegative.

The chain has TRBV18 and TRBJ2-2; D may be TRBD2 (6 bases). V gave up 4 bases and J gave up 5 bases, with 17 bases separating them. The CDR3 runs to 16 residues. The germline V gene encodes CDR1 KGHSH and CDR2 LQKENI. The CDR3 DNA reads TGTGCCAGCTCACGACAAGGACTTGGGGGGACCGGGGAGCTGTTTTTT. Translating it yields CASSRQGLGGTGELFF.

This rearrangement joins TRBV20-1 to TRBJ2-2; D may be TRBD2 (6 bases). Trimming removed 5 bases from V and 6 bases from J, with 7 bases in between. The germline V gene encodes CDR1 DFQATT and CDR2 SNEGSKA (reference sequence). This CDR3 comprises 11 residues. The CDR3 sequence: CSAPGAGELFF. CDR3 sequence (DNA): TGCAGTGCTCCGGGGGCCGGGGAGCTGTTTTTT.

The chain recombines TRBV10-3 with TRBJ1-2; 7 nucleotides line up with TRBD1. The CDR3 consists of 13 residues. CDR1 and CDR2 (germline): ENHRY, SYGVKD. V was pared by 10 bases and J by 3 bases, with 8 bases of the junction left unmatched. This CDR3 is CATTDRNYYGYTF. The CDR3 DNA reads TGTGCCACTACGGACAGGAACTACTATGGCTACACCTTC.

The chain recombines TRBV9 with TRBJ2-4; possible D gene TRBD1, 6 bases. The CDR3 has 14 amino acids. Trimming pared 1 base from V and 6 bases from J, leaving 11 bases between. The germline V gene has CDR1 SGDLS and CDR2 YYNGEE. In DNA, the CDR3 is TGTGCCAGCAGCGTACTTAGCAGGGGAAACATTCAGTACTTC. It is translated as CASSVLSRGNIQYF.

The rearrangement joins TRBV2 to TRBJ1-4; 8 bases agree with TRBD1. Losses at the gene ends were 3 bases for V and 2 bases for J; bases not matched to a gene: 2. Germline V gene lookup returns CDR1 SNHLY and CDR2 FYNNEI. The CDR3 extends over 15 amino acids. Written as DNA, the CDR3 is TGTGCCAGCAGTGAGAACAGGGGGACTAATGAAAAACTGTTTTTT. Protein: CASSENRGTNEKLFF.

V and J are TRBV30 and TRBJ2-5; perhaps TRBD2 as D (6 bases). Trimming left V 3 bases short and J 6 bases short, with 17 bases between. The CDR3 length is 14 residues. CDR1 and CDR2 from the germline V gene are GTSNPN and SVGIG (reference sequence). The CDR3 here is CAWRPGGFEQTQYF. Here the CDR3 DNA reads TGTGCCTGGAGGCCTGGGGGGTTTGAGCAGACCCAGTACTTC.

In DNA, the CDR3 is TGTGCCAGCACAGGGGGCAATCAGCCCCAGCATTTT. This codes for CASTGGNQPQHF. The J gene is TRBJ1-5, the V gene TRBV2, with D possibly TRBD1 on 6 matching bases. Trimming pared 7 bases from V and 2 bases from J, leaving 6 bases between. Germline V CDR1 and CDR2: SNHLY, FYNNEI. This CDR3 is built from 12 residues.

The chain couples TRBV2 to TRBJ1-5, with 7 bases identical to TRBD1. With V trimmed by 5 bases and J by 7 bases, 17 bases remained unmatched. CDR1 is SNHLY, CDR2 FYNNEI, per germline. The CDR3 extends over 17 amino acids. CDR3 protein: CASSSTGLPAGGQPQHF. The CDR3, as DNA: TGTGCCAGCAGTTCGACAGGGCTCCCCGCGGGGGGACAGCCCCAGCATTTT.

This chain connects TRBV6-1 to TRBJ2-5; D unresolved. The J call may be in error: the DNA end matches TRBJ2-7 better. There are 10 residues in the CDR3. Germline CDR1 is MNHNS and CDR2 is SASEGT. CDR3 protein: CAAAVLEQYF. CDR3 nucleotides: TGTGCCGCGGCTGTGCTCGAGCAGTACTTC.

CDR3 bases: TGTGCCAGCAGCTGGGGACAGGGCGCGAACACCGGGGAGCTGTTTTTT. This gives the protein CASSWGQGANTGELFF. The rearrangement joins TRBV5-6 to TRBJ2-2, with 9 bases fitting TRBD1. Germline loops: CDR1 SGHDT, CDR2 YYEEEE. This CDR3 comprises 16 residues. V shed 3 bases, J shed 0 bases, and the junction held 3 bases outside the gene matches.

V and J are TRBV30 and TRBJ1-1; 11 nucleotides match TRBD1. The CDR3 loop spans 18 amino acids. Germline-derived CDR1 and CDR2 are GTSNPN and SVGIG (reference sequence). The J segment lost 4 bases and the V segment lost 2 bases, leaving 15 bases of the junction unmatched. DNA of the CDR3: TGTGCCTGGAGTTTGTGGACAGGGGGCAGGAGGGGTGCCACTGAAGCTTTCTTT. Its translation is CAWSLWTGGRRGATEAFF.

CDR3 DNA sequence: TGTGCCAGCAGTTTAGTGCAGGGGGGCACAGATACGCAGTATTTT. Its protein is CASSLVQGGTDTQYF. This chain links TRBV28 with TRBJ2-3; 7 nucleotides match TRBD1. After removal of 2 bases from V and 1 base from J, the junction contained 3 bases not matched to a gene. Germline CDR1 reads MDHEN; CDR2 reads SYDVKM. The CDR3 length is 15 residues.

V and J are TRBV25-1 and TRBJ1-1; D may be TRBD1 (5 bases). Trimming stripped 2 bases from V and 0 bases from J, with 16 bases between. The CDR3 consists of 17 residues. Per germline, CDR1 MGHDK and CDR2 SYGVNS. CDR3 nucleotide sequence: TGTGCCAGCAGTGAACCGGGGGGACGGAGCATGAACACTGAAGCTTTCTTT. Its translation: CASSEPGGRSMNTEAFF.

The chain carries TRBV30 and TRBJ1-1; 8 bases agree with TRBD1. The J segment lost 3 bases and the V segment lost 5 bases, leaving 8 bases of the junction unmatched. Germline-derived CDR1 and CDR2 are GTSNPN and SVGIG (reference sequence). CDR3 size: 14 residues. In nucleotides, the CDR3 is TGTGCCTGGCCTAGCAGGGGGCAGGACACTGAAGCTTTCTTT. This gives the protein CAWPSRGQDTEAFF.

The CDR3 protein is CASSQDVRADTQYF. The CDR3 region has the DNA TGCGCCAGCAGCCAAGATGTACGGGCAGATACGCAGTATTTT. The genes are TRBV4-1 and TRBJ2-3, with D unclear. The CDR3 is 14 residues long. V shed 0 bases and J shed 4 bases, with 8 bases lying between them. CDR1 MGHRA and CDR2 YSYEKL come from the germline V gene.

The chain joins TRBV9 to TRBJ2-7, with 7 bases fitting TRBD2. Germline V gene lookup returns CDR1 SGDLS and CDR2 YYNGEE. Trimming took 3 bases from V and 4 from J; bases not matched to a gene: 1. The CDR3 sequence is 12 residues long. CDR3: CASSGGGYEQYF. The CDR3, as DNA: TGTGCCAGCAGCGGCGGGGGATACGAGCAGTACTTC.

The V gene is TRBV18, the J gene TRBJ1-1; D remains unclear. The CDR3 runs 14 residues. Germline lookup yields CDR1 KGHSH and CDR2 LQKENI. Trimming pared 4 bases from V and 1 base from J, leaving 10 bases between. In nucleotides, the CDR3 is TGTGCCAGCTCACTTGCGGGAGGGAACACTGAAGCTTTCTTT. Its translation: CASSLAGGNTEAFF.

The J gene is TRBJ2-1, the V gene TRBV14; 8 bases line up with TRBD2. V gave up 2 bases and J gave up 2 bases; unmatched junction bases: 5. CDR1 and CDR2 from the germline V gene are SGHDN and FVKESK. The CDR3 runs 16 residues. DNA of the CDR3: TGTGCCAGCAGCCAACCAAGCGGGAGTCCCTACAATGAGCAGTTCTTC. Translation gives CASSQPSGSPYNEQFF. The full variable domain, rest sourced from reference TRBV14 and TRBJ2-1, is EAGVTQFPSHSVIEKGQTVTLRCDPISGHDNLYWYRRVMGKEIKFLLHFVKESKQDESGMPNNRFLAERTGGTYSTLKVQPAELEDSGVYFCASSQPSGSPYNEQFFGPGTRLTVL.

J is TRBJ1-1 and V is TRBV10-2; D gene uncertain. The CDR3 runs 16 residues. Germline-derived CDR1 and CDR2 are WSHSY and SAAADI. The germline V and J ends were trimmed by 4 bases and 1 base, with 16 bases remaining between them. The CDR3 here is CASSVGSEGGNTEAFF. As DNA, the CDR3 is TGCGCCAGCAGTGTTGGTAGTGAGGGAGGGAACACTGAAGCTTTCTTT.

The chain couples TRBV28 to TRBJ1-2; 11 bases align to TRBD1. Trimming cost V 6 bases and J 4 bases; bases outside gene matches: 1. Per germline, CDR1 MDHEN and CDR2 SYDVKM. The length of the CDR3 is 13 residues. The CDR3 spells CASRGQGVYGYTF. As DNA, the CDR3 is TGTGCCAGCAGGGGACAGGGGGTCTATGGCTACACCTTC.

J is TRBJ2-1 and V is TRBV4-1; weak D call: TRBD2 (6 bases). Per germline, CDR1 MGHRA and CDR2 YSYEKL. The CDR3 has 15 amino acids. V was pared by 1 base and J by 3 bases, with 10 bases between. The CDR3 is CASSQGGVDYNEQFF. The DNA for the CDR3 is TGCGCCAGCAGCCAAGGCGGGGTAGACTACAATGAGCAGTTCTTC.

The rearrangement joins TRBV25-1 to TRBJ1-6; a weak D match, TRBD1 (6 bases). The CDR3 contains 14 residues. Germline-derived CDR1 and CDR2 are MGHDK and SYGVNS. Trimming took off 6 bases at V and 7 bases at J, with 13 bases between the two ends. The CDR3 sequence is CASRSSGQNSPLHF. Written as DNA, the CDR3 is TGTGCCAGCAGATCATCGGGACAAAATTCACCCCTCCACTTT.

V gene TRBV18 combines with J gene TRBJ2-5; the match to TRBD1 covers 7 bases. Per the germline V gene, CDR1 is KGHSH and CDR2 is LQKENI. The trim removed 6 bases at V and 3 bases at J, leaving 7 bases unmatched. The CDR3 contains 14 residues. CDR3 in DNA: TGTGCCAGCTCCCAAAGGACAGGCAAAGAGACCCAGTACTTC. Translating it yields CASSQRTGKETQYF. The variable domain in full, with the rest retrieved from reference TRBV18 and TRBJ2-5, is NAGVMQNPRHLVRRRGQEARLRCSPMKGHSHVYWYRQLPEEGLKFMVYLQKENIIDESGMPKERFSAEFPKEGPSILRIQQVVRGDSAAYFCASSQRTGKETQYFGPGTRLLVL.

The chain's CDR3 is CASRYVGRTDTQYF. CDR3 nucleotides: TGTGCCAGTAGGTACGTCGGTCGCACAGATACGCAGTATTTT. The genes are TRBV19 and TRBJ2-3, with unresolved D. CDR1 and CDR2 (germline): LNHDA, SQIVND (reference sequence). The V gene lost 6 bases and the J gene lost 1 base, with 11 bases spanning the gap. The CDR3 extends over 14 amino acids.

The V call is TRBV11-3, the J call TRBJ2-3, with D maybe TRBD2 (5 bases). From germline, CDR1 is SGHNT and CDR2 YENEEA. This CDR3 contains 14 residues. The V end lost 3 bases, the J end lost 4 bases, and 11 bases lay between the germline ends. In nucleotides, the CDR3 is TGTGCCAGCAGCTTTGAGGGCGAGGCAGATACGCAGTATTTT. Its translation: CASSFEGEADTQYF.